This TCR beta chain was recorded in a study of identical twins. TCRdb processed the 5' RACE reads anew with MiXCR; each CDR3 protein has one entry. This table holds hundreds of thousands of distinct CDR3 sequences, roughly 9% found once. This clonotype was counted at least ten times. Antigen: not known. All donors were healthy, and all were Caucasian. Study-wide results and caveats: Beta clonotypes that were abundant in cord blood contained fewer insertions, a pattern absent from memory repertoires.

V was shortened by 7 bases and J by 3 bases, with 12 bases between the two germline ends. The germline V gene encodes CDR1 MDHEN and CDR2 SYDVKM. The CDR3 extends over 13 amino acids. A further study also used this sample, focusing on yellow fever vaccine responses in identical twins.

Sequencing was carried out using CD8+ T cells sorted from blood. The receptor was derived from a woman aged 18 to 35 in good health. This sequence joins TRBV28 and TRBJ1-1; D may be TRBD1 (5 bases). The DNA of the CDR3 is TGTGCCAGCAATCCACAGGATGACACTGAAGCTTTCTTT. Protein: CASNPQDDTEAFF.